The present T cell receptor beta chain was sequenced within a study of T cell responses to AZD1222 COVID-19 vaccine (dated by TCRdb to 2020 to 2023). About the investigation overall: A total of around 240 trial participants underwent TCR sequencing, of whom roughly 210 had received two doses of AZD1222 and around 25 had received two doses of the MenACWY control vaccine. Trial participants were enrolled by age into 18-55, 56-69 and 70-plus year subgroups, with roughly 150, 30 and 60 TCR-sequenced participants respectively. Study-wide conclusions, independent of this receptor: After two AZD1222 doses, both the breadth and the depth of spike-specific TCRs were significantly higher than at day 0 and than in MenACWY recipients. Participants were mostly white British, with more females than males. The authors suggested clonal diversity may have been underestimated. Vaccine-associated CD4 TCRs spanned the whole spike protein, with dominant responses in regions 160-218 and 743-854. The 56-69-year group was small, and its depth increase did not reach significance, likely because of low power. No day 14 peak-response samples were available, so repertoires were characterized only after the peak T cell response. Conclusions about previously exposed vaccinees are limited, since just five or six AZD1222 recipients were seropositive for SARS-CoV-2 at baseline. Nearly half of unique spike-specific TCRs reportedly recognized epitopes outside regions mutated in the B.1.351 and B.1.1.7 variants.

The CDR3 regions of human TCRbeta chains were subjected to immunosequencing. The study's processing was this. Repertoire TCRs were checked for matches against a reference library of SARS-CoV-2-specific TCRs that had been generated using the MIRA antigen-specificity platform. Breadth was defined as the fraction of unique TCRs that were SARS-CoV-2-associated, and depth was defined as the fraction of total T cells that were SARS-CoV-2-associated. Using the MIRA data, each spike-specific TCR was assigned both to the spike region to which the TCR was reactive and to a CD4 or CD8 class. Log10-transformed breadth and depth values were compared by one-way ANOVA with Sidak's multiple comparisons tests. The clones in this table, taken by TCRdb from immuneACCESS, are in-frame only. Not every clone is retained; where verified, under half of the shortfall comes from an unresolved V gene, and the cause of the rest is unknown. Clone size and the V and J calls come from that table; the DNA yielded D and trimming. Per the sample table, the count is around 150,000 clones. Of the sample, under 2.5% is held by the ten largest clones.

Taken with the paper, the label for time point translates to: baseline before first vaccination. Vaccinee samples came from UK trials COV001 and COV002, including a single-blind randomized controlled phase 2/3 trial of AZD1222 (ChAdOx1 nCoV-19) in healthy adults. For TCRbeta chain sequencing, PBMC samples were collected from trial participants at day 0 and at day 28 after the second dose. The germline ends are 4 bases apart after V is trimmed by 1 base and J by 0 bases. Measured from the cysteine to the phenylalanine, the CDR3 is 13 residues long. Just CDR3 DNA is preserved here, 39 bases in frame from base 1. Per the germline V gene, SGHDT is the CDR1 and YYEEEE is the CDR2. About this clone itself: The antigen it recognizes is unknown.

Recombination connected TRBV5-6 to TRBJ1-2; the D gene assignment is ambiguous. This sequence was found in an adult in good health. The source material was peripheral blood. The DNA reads TGTGCCAGCAGCTTGTCACCTAACTATGGCTACACCTTC. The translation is CASSLSPNYGYTF.